The rows below give T cell receptor beta chains drawn from one sample of a study of cytomegalovirus exposure and HLA in healthy donors. The protocol was immunoSEQ multiplex PCR, while the TCRdb copy is restricted to in-frame clones and leaves out a portion. The profile shows 150,000 to 200,000 clones, about 90% of them singletons. Sequencing was performed on PBMCs. These receptors all stem from a boy younger than 10 in good health and CMV-seronegative. The CDR3 runs from the conserved cysteine through the conserved F or W. Each record gives: clone size, V gene, D gene, J gene, CDR3 DNA, CDR3 protein. A D gene is named only where the DNA matches it firmly. Some rows mark clone size as missing; the rest say once, few, many or name a class of expanded clone.

NA	TRBV5-1	NA	TRBJ2-7	TGCGCCAGCAGCTTGGGAGGGTCATCCAGCGAGCAGTACTTC	CASSLGGSSSEQYF
NA	TRBV7-6	NA	TRBJ1-1	TGTGCCAGCAGACTACGGGACAAGAACACTGAAGCTTTCTTT	CASRLRDKNTEAFF
NA	TRBV2	NA	TRBJ2-7	TGTGCCAGCAGGGGCGACAGTACGCGGTACTTC	CASRGDSTRYF
NA	TRBV2	TRBD1	TRBJ1-2	TGTGCCAGCAGGGCGACAGGGACGAACTATGGCTACACCTTC	CASRATGTNYGYTF
NA	TRBV9	TRBD2	TRBJ2-3	TGTGCCAGCAGCGTAGCCAGCGGGGGCACCACAGATACGCAGTATTTT	CASSVASGGTTDTQYF
NA	TRBV7-8	TRBD1	TRBJ1-2	TGTGCCAGCAGCGGAGGACAGGGCGATAGTGGCTACACCTTC	CASSGGQGDSGYTF
NA	TRBV29-1	TRBD1	TRBJ1-1	TGCAGCGTCCGACAGGGTAGGAACACTGAAGCTTTCTTT	CSVRQGRNTEAFF
NA	TRBV30	TRBD2	TRBJ2-1	TGTGCCTGGACTAGCGGTATGAATAATGAGCAGTTCTTC	CAWTSGMNNEQFF
few	TRBV6-5	TRBD1	TRBJ1-1	TGTGCCAGCAGTTACTCTAAGGGGGCAGAGACTGAAGCTTTCTTT	CASSYSKGAETEAFF
NA	TRBV11-3	TRBD1	TRBJ2-1	TGTGCCAGCAGCTCAAGCGGGACAGGGTGGAATGAGCAGTTCTTC	CASSSSGTGWNEQFF
NA	TRBV28	TRBD1	TRBJ2-3	TGTGCCAGCAGTGGAAGGGGACAGGGGCAAGATACGCAGTATTTT	CASSGRGQGQDTQYF
NA	TRBV5-4	TRBD1	TRBJ2-7	TGTGCCAGCAGTCCTTACCGACAGGGGGTTGACGAGCAGTACTTC	CASSPYRQGVDEQYF
NA	TRBV2	NA	TRBJ2-5	TGTGCCAGCAGTGAACAGGCCAGCGGCGGAGAGACCCAGTACTTC	CASSEQASGGETQYF